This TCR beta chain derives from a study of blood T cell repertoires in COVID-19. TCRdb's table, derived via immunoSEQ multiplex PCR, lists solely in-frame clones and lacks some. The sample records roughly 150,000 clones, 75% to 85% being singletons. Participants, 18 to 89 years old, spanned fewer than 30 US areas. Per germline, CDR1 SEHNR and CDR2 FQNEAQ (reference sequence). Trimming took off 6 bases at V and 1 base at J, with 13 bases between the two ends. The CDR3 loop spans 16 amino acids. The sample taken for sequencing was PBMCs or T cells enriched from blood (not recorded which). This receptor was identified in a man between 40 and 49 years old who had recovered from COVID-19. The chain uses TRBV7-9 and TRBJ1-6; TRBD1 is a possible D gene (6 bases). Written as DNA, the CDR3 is TGTGCCAGCAGGGGATCAGGGGTATCCTATAATTCACCCCTCCACTTT. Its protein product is CASRGSGVSYNSPLHF.